This T cell receptor (beta chain) was identified during a study of blood T cell repertoires in COVID-19 (dated by TCRdb to about 2020). In terms of the full investigation: Samples covering the acute and convalescent phases of COVID-19 were provided by collaborators in the United States, Italy and Spain. The samples were drawn from the first 160 participants of the ongoing ImmuneRACE study and from under 1,500 subjects provided by 6 global collaborators. The repertoires were released in a freely available public database meant as a resource for research on the immune response to SARS-CoV-2. The prospective study material was composed of cDNA or gDNA derived from T cells, B-cell-depleted T cells, or PBMCs. Nearly every sample came with metadata listing a de-identified subject ID, COVID-19 status, age in years and sex. Deeply sampled blood TCRbeta repertoires from subjects exposed to, actively infected with, or recovered from COVID-19 were included in the dataset. Where available, HLA class I and class II types were taken from metadata supplied by the sample provider and were not determined by assay-based typing.

As for this clone: This clone's antigen is unknown. No per-base quality is available; no much larger clone lies one base away.

Whole blood was collected in K2EDTA tubes by collaborating institutions according to the institutions' own protocols. For TCRbeta analysis, collaborators shipped samples in one of three forms: frozen whole blood, isolated PBMCs, or DNA extracted from either of those sample types. Between the V and J ends, shortened by 1 base and 4 bases respectively, the junction contains 10 bases. The CDR3 has 14 amino acids, counting the end cysteine and phenylalanine. The read is trimmed to its CDR3 DNA, 42 bases read in frame from base 1. CDR1 is given as SSHAT and CDR2 as FNYEAQ, both from the germline V gene (reference sequence). General study outcomes and caveats: The quantity of clinical and demographic metadata differed by source and by participant and was supplied without curation.

The immunoSEQ Assay, a bias-controlled multiplex PCR, was used to amplify TCRbeta CDR3 regions from genomic DNA. Per the authors' processing: The number of nucleated cells in each sample was estimated from the amplification of reference gene primers within the assay. Sequence reads were collapsed and filtered to measure the absolute abundance of every unique TCRbeta CDR3 rearrangement. For each sample, productive Simpson clonality was calculated by taking the square root of Simpson's diversity index across productive rearrangements. In its TCRdb copy, this immuneACCESS table keeps in-frame sequences only and misses some clones. Where compared with another copy, unresolved V genes explain less than half of these, and the others have no known cause. Clonal size and the V and J genes are those of that table, whereas D and trimming came from the DNA. This sample has a few hundred thousand clones in its table, and approximately 85% of those were observed once. Together, the top ten hold just over 7% of the sample.

The sequenced material came from peripheral blood. The chain was built from TRBV7-7 and TRBJ1-2; the D gene identity is not certain. This TCR was recovered from a human donor in a cohort sampled during active COVID-19. The nucleotide sequence is TGTGCCAGCAGCTTAGGGCGGCGGGCCTATGGCTACACCTTC. Translated, this gives CASSLGRRAYGYTF. Reference TRBV7-7 and TRBJ1-2 proteins supply the regions before and after the CDR3; the full variable domain is: GAGVSQSPRYKVTKRGQDVTLRCDPISSHATLYWYQQALGQGPEFLTYFNYEAQPDKSGLPSDRFSAERPEGSISTLTIQRTEQRDSAMYRCASSLGRRAYGYTFGSGTRLTVV.